The 14 T cell receptor beta chains below come from one sample, sequenced in a study of type 1 regulatory T cells. TCRdb re-derived calls from the reads in MiXCR, one entry per CDR3 protein. The sample carries over 90,000 distinct CDR3 sequences, roughly a third recorded once. Sequenced: CD4+ T cells, either the whole sample or a sorted fraction (not recorded which). These receptor sequences come from a human donor in good health.

There are a few counts of this clonotype. The rearrangement joins TRBV7-2 to TRBJ2-7; 12 bases map to TRBD2. This CDR3 has 16 residues. Looked up from germline, CDR1 is SGHTA and CDR2 is FQGNSA. V lost 0 bases, J lost 1 base, and 1 base stayed unmatched. For the CDR3, the DNA is TGTGCCAGCAGCTTAGCCACTAGCGGGAGGTCCTACGAGCAGTACTTC. It codes for CASSLATSGRSYEQYF.

The chain links TRBV6-2 or TRBV6-3 to TRBJ2-1; D not certain. Germline CDR1 and CDR2: MNHEY and SVGEGT. Trimming took off 6 bases at V and 0 bases at J, with 9 bases between the two ends. This CDR3 is 14 amino acids long. CDR3 nucleotide sequence: TGTGCCAGCAGACCCGACGTCTCCTACAATGAGCAGTTCTTC. It yields the protein CASRPDVSYNEQFF.

The CDR3 bases are TGTGCCAGTAGTATACAGGGGCCTGGCGAGACCCAGTACTTC. Residues: CASSIQGPGETQYF. The chain has TRBV19 and TRBJ2-5, with D maybe TRBD1 (6 bases). Trimming took 2 bases from V and 5 from J, leaving 12 bases between them. CDR3 length: 14 residues. Germline V gene sequence: CDR1 LNHDA, CDR2 SQIVND (reference sequence).

This rearrangement joins TRBV21-1 to TRBJ1-5; the D segment call TRBD1 is taken from the table without a DNA check. TRBV21-1 is classified as a pseudogene. This CDR3 spans 19 amino acids. CDR3 region: CASSLHGTVKENSNQPQHF. The CDR3 nucleotides are TGTGCCAGCAGCCTTCACGGGACAGTGAAGGAGAATAGCAATCAGCCCCAGCATTTT.

The genes are TRBV6-5 and TRBJ1-3, with 9 bases lining up with TRBD1. In germline, CDR1 is MNHEY, CDR2 SVGAGI. Trimming cost V 6 bases and J 4 bases; bases outside gene matches: 13. The CDR3 totals 17 residues. In DNA form, the CDR3 reads TGTGCCAGCAGGACCCTGTCCGGGACAGGGTCGGGAAACACCATATATTTT. Its translation is CASRTLSGTGSGNTIYF.

This clonotype was recorded many times. This rearrangement joins TRBV12-3 or TRBV12-4 to TRBJ2-7; perhaps TRBD2 as D (5 bases). The CDR3 loop spans 17 amino acids. Trimming left V 7 bases short and J 2 bases short, with 24 bases between. In DNA form, the CDR3 reads TGTGCCAGCACTCCCCAGGATTGGAGGAAGAGGACCTACGAGCAGTACTTC. Translating gives CASTPQDWRKRTYEQYF.

With respect to this clonotype: The junction departs from germline at one end; a sequencing error may be responsible. This chain uses TRBV10-3 with TRBJ2-1; 7 positions match TRBD1. Germline V lookup: CDR1 ENHRY, CDR2 SYGVKD. There are 15 residues in the CDR3. The CDR3, as DNA: TGTGCCATCAGCGCGCTCGTGACAGGGCACAATGGGCAGTTCTTC. Encoded protein: CAISALVTGHNGQFF.

This chain joins TRBV6-2 or TRBV6-3 and TRBJ2-1; 7 positions match TRBD2. This CDR3 contains 13 residues. V lost 6 bases to trimming and J lost 6 bases; unmatched junction nucleotides: 5. The germline CDR1 and CDR2 sequences are MNHEY and SVGEGT. CDR3 amino acids: CASSRLALNEQFF. CDR3 nucleotide sequence: TGTGCCAGCAGCCGACTAGCTCTCAATGAGCAGTTCTTC.

This clonotype appeared a few times. The chain recombines TRBV7-2 with TRBJ2-4; perhaps TRBD1 as D (8 bases). The V end was cut by 3 bases, the J end by 8 bases, with 20 bases between. Germline CDR1 reads SGHTA; CDR2 reads FQGNSA. The CDR3 extends over 16 amino acids. DNA of the CDR3: TGTGCCAGCAGCTTCGGCCAGACAGGGGAGGGACACATTCAGTACTTC. It encodes CASSFGQTGEGHIQYF.

This clonotype turned up a few times. This chain links TRBV27 with TRBJ1-5; 12 bases line up with TRBD1. The ends lost 0 bases at V and 7 bases at J; junction bases unmatched: 4. In germline, CDR1 is MNHEY, CDR2 SMNVEV (reference sequence). The CDR3 is made up of 16 amino acids. The CDR3 DNA reads as TGTGCCAGCAGTTTATCCGGGACAGGGGGCGAGCAGCCCCAGCATTTT. Translated, it gives CASSLSGTGGEQPQHF.

Only a few counts were recorded for this clonotype. V is TRBV30 and J is TRBJ1-6; no clear D gene. CDR1 is GTSNPN, CDR2 SVGIG, per germline (reference sequence). Trimming shortened V by 6 bases and J by 2 bases, and 11 bases separated the two germline ends. CDR3 length: 14 amino acids. CDR3 in amino acids: CACNTGAYNSPLHF. In nucleotides, the CDR3 is TGTGCCTGCAACACCGGGGCCTATAATTCACCCCTCCACTTT.

The chain joins TRBV28 to TRBJ2-5, with D possibly being TRBD2 (5 bases). Germline loops: CDR1 MDHEN, CDR2 SYDVKM. Trimming cost V 3 bases and J 2 bases, with 7 bases left between them. The length of the CDR3 is 13 residues. The CDR3 protein is CASSFGNQETQYF. The CDR3 coding sequence is TGTGCCAGCAGTTTCGGGAATCAAGAGACCCAGTACTTC.

The J gene is TRBJ2-1, the V gene TRBV30; 7 nucleotides line up with TRBD2. This CDR3 comprises 13 residues. CDR1 GTSNPN and CDR2 SVGIG come from the germline V gene (reference sequence). The V segment lost 0 bases and the J segment 10 bases; nucleotides outside the gene matches: 6. CDR3 residues: CAWSVGLAEEQFF. The CDR3 bases are TGTGCCTGGAGTGTAGGGCTAGCGGAGGAGCAGTTCTTC. The entire variable domain, with the rest obtained from reference TRBV30 and TRBJ2-1, is as follows: SQTIHQWPATLVQPVGSPLSLECTVEGTSNPNLYWYRQAAGRGLQLLFYSVGIGQISSEVPQNLSASRPQDRQFILSSKKLLLSDSGFYLCAWSVGLAEEQFFGPGTRLTVL.

V and J are TRBV30 and TRBJ2-7; D not resolved. The CDR3 extends over 18 amino acids. Germline values: CDR1 GTSNPN, CDR2 SVGIG (reference sequence). V shed 0 bases and J shed 3 bases, with 24 bases lying between them. CDR3 coding DNA: TGTGCCTGGAGTGTACCCCTACGTTCGGATCCCATCGGCTACGAGCAGTACTTC. Translating gives CAWSVPLRSDPIGYEQYF.